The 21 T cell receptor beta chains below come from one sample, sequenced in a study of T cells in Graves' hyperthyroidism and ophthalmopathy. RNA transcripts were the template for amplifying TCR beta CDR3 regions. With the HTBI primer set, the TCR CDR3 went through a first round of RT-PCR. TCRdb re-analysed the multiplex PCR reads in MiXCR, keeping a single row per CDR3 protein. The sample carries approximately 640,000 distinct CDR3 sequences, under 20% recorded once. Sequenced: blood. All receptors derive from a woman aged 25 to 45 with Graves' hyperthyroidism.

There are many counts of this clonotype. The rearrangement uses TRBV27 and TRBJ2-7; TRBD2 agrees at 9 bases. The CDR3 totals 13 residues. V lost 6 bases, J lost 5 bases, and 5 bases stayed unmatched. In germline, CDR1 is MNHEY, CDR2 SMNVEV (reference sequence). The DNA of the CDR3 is TGTGCCAGCAGGGGGACTAGCATCAACGAGCAGTACTTC. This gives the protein CASRGTSINEQYF.

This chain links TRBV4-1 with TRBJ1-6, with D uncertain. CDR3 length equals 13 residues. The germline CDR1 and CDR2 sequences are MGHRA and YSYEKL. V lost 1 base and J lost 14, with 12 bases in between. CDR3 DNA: TGCGCCAGCAGCCAAGTATCGCTTACAGCCCTCCACTTT. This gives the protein CASSQVSLTALHF.

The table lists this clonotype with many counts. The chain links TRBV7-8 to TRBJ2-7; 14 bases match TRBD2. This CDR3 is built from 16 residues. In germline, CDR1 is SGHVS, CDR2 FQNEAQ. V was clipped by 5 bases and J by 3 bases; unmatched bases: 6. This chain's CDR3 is CASSPAGTSGSYEQYF. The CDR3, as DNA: TGTGCCAGCAGCCCGGCCGGGACTAGCGGGAGCTACGAGCAGTACTTC.

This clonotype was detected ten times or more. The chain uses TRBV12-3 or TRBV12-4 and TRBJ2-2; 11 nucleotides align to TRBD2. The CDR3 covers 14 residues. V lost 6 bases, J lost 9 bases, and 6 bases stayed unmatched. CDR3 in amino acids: CASSLLAGARELFF. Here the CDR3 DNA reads TGTGCCAGCAGCCTACTAGCGGGAGCCAGGGAGCTGTTTTTT.

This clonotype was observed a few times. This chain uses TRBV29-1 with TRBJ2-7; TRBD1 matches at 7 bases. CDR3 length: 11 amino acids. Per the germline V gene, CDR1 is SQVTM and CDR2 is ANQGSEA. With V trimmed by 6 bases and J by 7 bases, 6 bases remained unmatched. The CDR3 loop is CSVGDREEQYF. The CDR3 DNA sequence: TGCAGCGTCGGTGACAGGGAAGAGCAGTACTTC.

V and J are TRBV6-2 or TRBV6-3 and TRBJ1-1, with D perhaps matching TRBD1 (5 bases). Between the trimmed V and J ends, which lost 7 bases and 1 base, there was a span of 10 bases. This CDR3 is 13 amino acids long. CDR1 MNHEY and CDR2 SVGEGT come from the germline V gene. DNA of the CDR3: TGTGCCAGCATCCCGACAGCGAACACTGAAGCTTTCTTT. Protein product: CASIPTANTEAFF.

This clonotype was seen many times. CDR3 protein: CASSLPPPSYEQYF. In DNA, the CDR3 is TGTGCCAGCAGCTTACCTCCCCCATCCTACGAGCAGTACTTC. The chain joins TRBV7-2 to TRBJ2-7, with unresolved D. CDR3 size: 14 residues. V dropped 2 bases and J dropped 1 base, with 9 bases sitting between them. The V gene's germline CDR1 is SGHTA and CDR2 FQGNSA. Based on the CDR3 plus reference TRBV7-2 and TRBJ2-7, the full variable domain is GAGVSQSPSNKVTEKGKDVELRCDPISGHTALYWYRQSLGQGLEFLIYFQGNSAPDKSGLPSDRFSAERTGGSVSTLTIQRTQQEDSAVYLCASSLPPPSYEQYFGPGTRLTVT.

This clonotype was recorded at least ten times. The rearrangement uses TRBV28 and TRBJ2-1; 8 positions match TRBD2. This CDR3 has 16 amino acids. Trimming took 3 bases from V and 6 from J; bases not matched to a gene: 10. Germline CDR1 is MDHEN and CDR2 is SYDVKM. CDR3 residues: CASSLYPSGSVNEQFF. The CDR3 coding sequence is TGTGCCAGCAGTTTGTACCCGAGCGGGAGCGTCAATGAGCAGTTCTTC.

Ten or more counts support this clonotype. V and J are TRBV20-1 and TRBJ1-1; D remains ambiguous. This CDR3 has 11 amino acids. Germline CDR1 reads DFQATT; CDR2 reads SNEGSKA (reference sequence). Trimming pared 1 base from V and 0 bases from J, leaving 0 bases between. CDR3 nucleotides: TGCAGTGCTAGAGTGAACACTGAAGCTTTCTTT. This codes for CSARVNTEAFF.

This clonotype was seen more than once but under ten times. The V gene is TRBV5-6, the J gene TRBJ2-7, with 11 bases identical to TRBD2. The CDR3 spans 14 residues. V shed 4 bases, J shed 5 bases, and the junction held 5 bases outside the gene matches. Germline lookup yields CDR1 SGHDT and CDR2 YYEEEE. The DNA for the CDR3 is TGTGCCAGCAGCCTTAGCGGGAGGGCCCACGAGCAGTACTTC. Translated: CASSLSGRAHEQYF.

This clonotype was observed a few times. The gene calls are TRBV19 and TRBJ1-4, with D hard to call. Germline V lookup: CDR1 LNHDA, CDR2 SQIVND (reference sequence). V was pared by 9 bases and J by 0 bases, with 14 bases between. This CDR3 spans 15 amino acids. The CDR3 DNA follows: TGTGCCAGAAAGTGGGTGGGGACAACTAATGAAAAACTGTTTTTT. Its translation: CARKWVGTTNEKLFF. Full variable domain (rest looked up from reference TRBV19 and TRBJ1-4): DGGITQSPKYLFRKEGQNVTLSCEQNLNHDAMYWYRQDPGQGLRLIYYSQIVNDFQKGDIAEGYSVSREKKESFPLTVTSAQKNPTAFYLCARKWVGTTNEKLFFGSGTQLSVL.

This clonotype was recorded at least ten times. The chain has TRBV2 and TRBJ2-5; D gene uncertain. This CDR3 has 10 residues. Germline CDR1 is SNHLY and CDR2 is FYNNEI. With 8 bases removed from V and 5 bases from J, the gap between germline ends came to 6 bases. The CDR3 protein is CASRTETQYF. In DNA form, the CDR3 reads TGTGCCAGCCGGACGGAGACCCAGTACTTC.

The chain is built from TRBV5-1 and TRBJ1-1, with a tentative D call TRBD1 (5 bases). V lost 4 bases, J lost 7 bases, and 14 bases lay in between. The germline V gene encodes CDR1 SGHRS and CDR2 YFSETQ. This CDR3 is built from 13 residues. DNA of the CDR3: TGCGCCAGCAGCCTAGAGCGGGACGGTGAAGCTTTCTTT. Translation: CASSLERDGEAFF.

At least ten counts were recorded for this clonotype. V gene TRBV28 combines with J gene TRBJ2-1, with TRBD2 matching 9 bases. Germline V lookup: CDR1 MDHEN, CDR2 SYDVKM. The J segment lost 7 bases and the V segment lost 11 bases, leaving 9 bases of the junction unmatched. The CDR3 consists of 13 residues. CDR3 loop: CACGGGELNEQFF. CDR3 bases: TGTGCCTGCGGGGGGGGTGAGCTAAATGAGCAGTTCTTC.

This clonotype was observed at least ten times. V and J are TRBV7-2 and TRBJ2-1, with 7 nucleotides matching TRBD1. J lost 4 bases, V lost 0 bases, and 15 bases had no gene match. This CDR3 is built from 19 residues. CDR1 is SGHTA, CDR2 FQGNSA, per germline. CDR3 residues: CASSLAPGPVGGAYNEQFF. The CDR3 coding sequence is TGTGCCAGCAGCTTAGCGCCGGGGCCCGTAGGGGGCGCGTACAATGAGCAGTTCTTC.

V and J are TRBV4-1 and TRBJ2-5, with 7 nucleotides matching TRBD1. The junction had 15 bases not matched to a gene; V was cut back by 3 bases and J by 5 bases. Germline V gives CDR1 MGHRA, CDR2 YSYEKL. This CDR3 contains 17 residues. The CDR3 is CASSHRDKGAVDETQYF. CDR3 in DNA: TGCGCCAGCAGCCACCGAGACAAGGGGGCTGTCGACGAGACCCAGTACTTC.

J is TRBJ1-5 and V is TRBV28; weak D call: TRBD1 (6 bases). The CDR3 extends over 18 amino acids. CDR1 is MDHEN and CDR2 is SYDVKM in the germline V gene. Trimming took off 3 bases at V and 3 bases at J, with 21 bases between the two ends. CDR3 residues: CASSLTTWDISYNQPQHF. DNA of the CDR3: TGTGCCAGCAGTTTGACGACATGGGACATCTCCTACAATCAGCCCCAGCATTTT.

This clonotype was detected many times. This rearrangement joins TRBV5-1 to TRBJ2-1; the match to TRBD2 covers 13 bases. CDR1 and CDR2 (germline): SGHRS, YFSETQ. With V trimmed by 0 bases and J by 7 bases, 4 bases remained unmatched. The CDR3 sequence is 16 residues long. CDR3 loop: CASSLGGTSGNNEQFF. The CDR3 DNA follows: TGCGCCAGCAGCTTGGGAGGGACTAGCGGGAATAATGAGCAGTTCTTC.

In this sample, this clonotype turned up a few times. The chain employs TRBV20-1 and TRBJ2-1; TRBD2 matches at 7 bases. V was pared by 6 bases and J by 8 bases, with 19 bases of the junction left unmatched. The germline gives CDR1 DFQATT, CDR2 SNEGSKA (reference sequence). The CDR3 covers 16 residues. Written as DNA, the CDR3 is TGCAGTGCCGAGACCCTGCGGGAGTGGGCGACTTATGAGCAGTTCTTC. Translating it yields CSAETLREWATYEQFF.

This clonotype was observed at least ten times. The DNA of the CDR3 is TGTGCCAGCAGCCTCCTAGCGCTGGGGTCCTACAATGAGCAGTTCTTC. Protein: CASSLLALGSYNEQFF. The rearrangement joins TRBV7-3 to TRBJ2-1, with D possibly TRBD2 on 6 matching bases. The CDR3 has 16 amino acids. Trimming left V 5 bases short and J 1 base short, with 15 bases between. Germline CDR1 is SGHTA and CDR2 is FQGTGA.

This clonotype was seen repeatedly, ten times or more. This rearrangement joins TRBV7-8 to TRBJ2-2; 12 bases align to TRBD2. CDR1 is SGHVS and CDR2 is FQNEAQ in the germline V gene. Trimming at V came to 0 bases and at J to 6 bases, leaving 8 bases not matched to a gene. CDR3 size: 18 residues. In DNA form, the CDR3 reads TGTGCCAGCAGCTTAGCGCGACTAGCGGGAGAGAGGCCCGGGGAGCTGTTTTTT. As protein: CASSLARLAGERPGELFF.